This T cell receptor beta chain was captured in a study of blood T cells in healthy people across ages. General study findings and limits: Donor CMV infection status was unknown, possibly confounding age-related changes in expanded clonotypes. Greater diversity and more naive CD4+ cells were seen in long-lived donors than in aged donors.

The CDR3 contains 13 residues. Trimming shortened V by 4 bases and J by 4 bases, and 8 bases separated the two germline ends. Germline lookup yields CDR1 PRHDT and CDR2 FYEKMQ (reference sequence). Next came a second PCR, run for about 7 to 12 cycles, which used a sample-barcoded 5' primer along with a J-beta primer mix. Carrying 12 random nucleotides, a template-switch adaptor labeled each individual cDNA molecule. Each CDR3 protein gets one entry after TCRdb re-called the 5' RACE reads with MiXCR. The sample shows about 1.4 million distinct CDR3 sequences, roughly 64% of them seen only once. With regard to this clonotype: As yet, its antigen is unknown.

Peripheral blood was drawn, about 10 milliliters per donor. Material: blood. The TCR comes from a young man in good health. This chain links TRBV13 with TRBJ2-4, with D perhaps TRBD1 or TRBD2 (5 bases each). The CDR3 region has the DNA TGTGCCAGCAGCTCCTGGGGGAAAAACATTCAGTACTTC. Translated: CASSSWGKNIQYF.